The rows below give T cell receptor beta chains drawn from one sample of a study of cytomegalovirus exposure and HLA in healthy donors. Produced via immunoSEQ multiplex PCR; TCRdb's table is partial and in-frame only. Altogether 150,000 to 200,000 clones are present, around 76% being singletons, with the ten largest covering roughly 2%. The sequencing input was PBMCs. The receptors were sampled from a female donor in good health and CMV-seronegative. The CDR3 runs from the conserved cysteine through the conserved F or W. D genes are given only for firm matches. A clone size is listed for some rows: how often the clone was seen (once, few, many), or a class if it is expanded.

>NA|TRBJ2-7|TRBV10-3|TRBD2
TGTGCCATCACTTCCAGCGGGGTCGAGCAGTACTTC
CAITSSGVEQYF
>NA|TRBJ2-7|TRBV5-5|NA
TGTGCCAGCAGCCCATTATATAGTGCTACCTACGAGCAGTACTTC
CASSPLYSATYEQYF
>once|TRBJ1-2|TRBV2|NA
TGTGCCAGCCGGACACCTAATGGCTACACCTTC
CASRTPNGYTF
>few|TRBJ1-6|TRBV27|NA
TGTGCCAGCAGTTATAGGGGTCTGGCCCCCAATTCACCCCTCCACTTT
CASSYRGLAPNSPLHF
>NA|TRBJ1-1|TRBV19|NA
TGTGCCAGTAGTCCTTCGGGATTCTACACTGAAGCTTTCTTT
CASSPSGFYTEAFF
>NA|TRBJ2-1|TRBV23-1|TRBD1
TGCGCCAGCAGGAGTAGGGACAGGGGACTTTACTACAATGAGCAGTTCTTC
CASRSRDRGLYYNEQFF
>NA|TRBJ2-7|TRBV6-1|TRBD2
TGTGCCAGCAGGGCCCGGACTAGCGGGACCTACGAGCAGTACTTC
CASRARTSGTYEQYF
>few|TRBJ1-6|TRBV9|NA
TGTGCCAGCAGCGTAGGGAGCTCCTATAATTCACCCCTCCACTTT
CASSVGSSYNSPLHF
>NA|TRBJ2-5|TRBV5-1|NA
TGCGCCAGCAGCCTGGAACTAGAGACCCAGTACTTC
CASSLELETQYF
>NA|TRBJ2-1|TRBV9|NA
TGTGCCAGCAGCGTTTCAGGGGAGGGCTACAATGAGCAGTTCTTC
CASSVSGEGYNEQFF
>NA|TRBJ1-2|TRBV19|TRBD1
TGTGCCAGTCTAGGACAGGGATTCTATGGCTACACCTTC
CASLGQGFYGYTF
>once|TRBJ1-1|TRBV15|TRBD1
TGTGCCACCAGCCTGGATAGGACAGGATCCACTGAAGCTTTCTTT
CATSLDRTGSTEAFF
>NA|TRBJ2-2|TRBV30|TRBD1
TGTGCCTGGAGCAGACAGGGCGGAACCGGGGAGCTGTTTTTT
CAWSRQGGTGELFF
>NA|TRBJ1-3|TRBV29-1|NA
TGCAGCGTTCCCCTAGACGGACAGGGAAACACCATATATTTT
CSVPLDGQGNTIYF
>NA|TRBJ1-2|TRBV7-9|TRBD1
TGTTCCAGCAGCTCGACAGGGGGCAGTGGCTATGGCTACACCTTC
CSSSSTGGSGYGYTF
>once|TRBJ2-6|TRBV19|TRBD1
TGTGCCAGTAGACGACAGGGGGTCTCTGGGGCCAACGTCCTGACTTTC
CASRRQGVSGANVLTF
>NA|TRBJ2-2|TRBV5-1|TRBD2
TGCGCCAGCAGCAGGGACGGACTAGCGGGGGGCCCGAACACCGGGGAGCTGTTTTTT
CASSRDGLAGGPNTGELFF
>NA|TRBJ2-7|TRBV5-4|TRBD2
TGTGCCAGCAGCAGTACTAGCGGGGGTTACGAGCAGTACTTC
CASSSTSGGYEQYF
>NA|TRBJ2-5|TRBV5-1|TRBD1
TGCGCCAGCAGCTCAGGGGACAGGGGATTGGCAGAGACCCAGTACTTC
CASSSGDRGLAETQYF
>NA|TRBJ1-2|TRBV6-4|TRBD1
TGTGCCAGCCGGGTGGCCGGGACAGGCTACTATGGCTACACCTTC
CASRVAGTGYYGYTF
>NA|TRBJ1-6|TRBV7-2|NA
TGTGCCAGCAGCTTAGTGGGCAGGGGACTCCACTTT
CASSLVGRGLHF
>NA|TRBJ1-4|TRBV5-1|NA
TGCGCCAGCAGCTTGGGGGGCGAGAATGAAAAACTGTTTTTT
CASSLGGENEKLFF
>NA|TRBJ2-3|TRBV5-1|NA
TGCGCCAGCAGCTTGGCCCAGGGTACAGATACGCAGTATTTT
CASSLAQGTDTQYF
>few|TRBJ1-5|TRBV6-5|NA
TGTGCCAGCAGTTACGAAGGAGGGGGCAATCAGCCCCAGCATTTT
CASSYEGGGNQPQHF
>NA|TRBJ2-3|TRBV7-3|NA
TGTGCCAGCAGCTTGGACATAGGCACAGATACGCAGTATTTT
CASSLDIGTDTQYF
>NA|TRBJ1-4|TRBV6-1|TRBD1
TGTGCCAGCAGTTCGGGACAGGGGGGTGAAAAACTGTTTTTT
CASSSGQGGEKLFF
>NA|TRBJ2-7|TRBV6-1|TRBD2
TGTGCCAGCAGTGAAGCGTTACTAGCGGGGGTTGAGCAGTACTTC
CASSEALLAGVEQYF
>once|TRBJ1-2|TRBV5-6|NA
TGTGCCAGCAGCCGCGGGACCCCGGGGGGCTACACCTTC
CASSRGTPGGYTF
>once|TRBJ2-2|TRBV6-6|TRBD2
TGTGCCAGCAGTTATTGGGCGGGAGGAAGCACCGGGGAGCTGTTTTTT
CASSYWAGGSTGELFF
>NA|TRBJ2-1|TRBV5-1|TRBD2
TGCGCCAGCAGCTTCCAGACTAGCGGGGGTTTGTGGAATGAGCAGTTCTTC
CASSFQTSGGLWNEQFF
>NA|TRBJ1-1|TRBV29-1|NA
TGCAGCTCTGGGGAGGGCGGGAACACTGAAGCTTTCTTT
CSSGEGGNTEAFF
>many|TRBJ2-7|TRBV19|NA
TGTGCCAGTAGTCCGGAGCTGCCCTACGAGCAGTACTTC
CASSPELPYEQYF